The clone carrying this T cell receptor beta chain was seen only a few times. Its specificity is not known. The record originates from a study of T cell repertoires in cytomegalovirus infection. Study-level information: Carrying CMV and the relevant HLA type showed in public TCR beta signatures.

The study's findings and limits: CMV carriers with the relevant HLA were identified by cumulative public TCR beta family frequency.

TCRdb used MiXCR to reprocess the reads, holding one entry per CDR3 protein. This sample has about a million distinct CDR3 sequences, with 25% to 40% found just once. The CDR3 is 15 residues long. CDR1 MNHEY and CDR2 SMNVEV come from the germline V gene (reference sequence). V lost 3 bases to trimming and J lost 7 bases, with 15 bases between them. The sequence derives from a human donor in good health (CMV status not recorded). Some clones in this sample may be carry-over from other donors' samples. The chain recombines TRBV27 with TRBJ2-2; D is perhaps TRBD2 (7 bases). Source: cultured CD8+ T cells from PBMCs, taken from culture after CMV antigen stimulation. CDR3 in amino acids: CASSLWGGGVGELFF. The CDR3 bases are TGTGCCAGCAGTTTGTGGGGGGGGGGCGTCGGGGAGCTGTTTTTT.